The 21 T cell receptor beta chains below all came from one sample that was sequenced in a study of T cells expressing NK-cell markers. TCRdb processed the 5' RACE reads again and assigns one entry to each CDR3 protein, with no DNA. This table holds about 160,000 distinct CDR3 sequences. Sequencing was done on a sample of blood T cells: a sorted CD56 or NKG2C T cell subset, CD4+ or CD8+ T cells, or bulk PBMC T cells (not recorded which). These receptors were obtained from a man aged 18-69 years in good health.

V usage is TRBV6-5 and J usage is TRBJ2-2; checking the TCRdb D call of TRBD1 is not possible without DNA. Per germline, CDR1 MNHEY and CDR2 SVGAGI. The CDR3 totals 17 residues. CDR3 in amino acids: CASSYSSGTYLTGELFF.

The chain is built from TRBV6-2 or TRBV6-3 and TRBJ2-6; the D gene TCRdb calls, TRBD2, cannot be checked with no DNA. Germline V CDR1 and CDR2: MNHEY, SVGEGT. The CDR3 totals 15 residues. CDR3 in amino acids: CASSLDSSGANVLTF.

The chain employs TRBV19 and TRBJ2-1; TCRdb's assignment of TRBD1 cannot be checked, as there is no DNA. The germline gives CDR1 LNHDA, CDR2 SQIVND (reference sequence). The CDR3 consists of 12 residues. CDR3 in amino acids: CASTGGTRGAFF.

The gene calls are TRBV7-6 and TRBJ1-1. The CDR3 covers 13 residues. The germline V gene has CDR1 SGHVS and CDR2 FNYEAQ. The CDR3 sequence: CASSTTINTEAFF.

This chain joins TRBV27 and TRBJ1-2. The CDR3 is made up of 13 amino acids. CDR1 MNHEY and CDR2 SMNVEV come from the germline V gene (reference sequence). CDR3 protein: CASSLSFNYGYTF.

This chain uses TRBV4-1 with TRBJ1-5; the D call from TCRdb, TRBD1, cannot be confirmed without DNA. Looked up from germline, CDR1 is MGHRA and CDR2 is YSYEKL. CDR3 length: 16 residues. The CDR3 sequence: CASSPYPGDSNQPQHF.

The genes are TRBV7-3 and TRBJ2-2; TCRdb reports TRBD1, a call that lacks DNA to check it against. The CDR3 is 14 residues long. From germline, CDR1 is SGHTA and CDR2 FQGTGA. Here the CDR3 reads CASSAQGNTGELFF.

This chain links TRBV27 with TRBJ1-1; TCRdb's D call of TRBD1 is untestable without DNA. The CDR3 runs to 15 residues. The germline CDR1 and CDR2 sequences are MNHEY and SMNVEV (reference sequence). The CDR3 loop reads CASRPWGQGDTEAFF.

This chain uses TRBV12-3 or TRBV12-4 with TRBJ2-1; TCRdb calls TRBD1, which cannot be checked without DNA. This CDR3 has 14 residues. Here the CDR3 reads CASTQGGLWNEQFF.

The chain joins TRBV5-6 to TRBJ2-5; no DNA is available, so the TRBD2 call from TCRdb remains unchecked. This CDR3 contains 16 residues. The germline V gene encodes CDR1 SGHDT and CDR2 YYEEEE. The CDR3 sequence is CASSLAATSNLETQYF.

J is TRBJ2-7 and V is TRBV6-5; TCRdb calls TRBD1, which cannot be checked without DNA. This CDR3 comprises 18 residues. CDR1 is MNHEY and CDR2 is SVGAGI in the germline V gene. This CDR3 is CASSYSRAGASRDDEQYF.

This chain joins TRBV5-6 and TRBJ2-4; TCRdb's assignment of TRBD2 cannot be checked, as there is no DNA. The CDR3 covers 17 residues. Germline CDR1 is SGHDT and CDR2 is YYEEEE. The CDR3 here is CASSLVGGFLAKNIQYF.

The chain uses TRBV2 and TRBJ2-5. The germline V gene encodes CDR1 SNHLY and CDR2 FYNNEI. The CDR3 contains 12 residues. The CDR3 loop is CASSWDLETQYF.

The gene calls are TRBV3-1 and TRBJ1-1. This CDR3 is 15 amino acids long. Germline CDR1 and CDR2: LGHDT and YNNKEL (reference sequence). CDR3 residues: CASSQGWGLFTEAFF.

This chain joins TRBV20-1 and TRBJ2-5; the TCRdb D gene call, TRBD2, has no DNA to confirm it. Germline assignment: CDR1 DFQATT and CDR2 SNEGSKA (reference sequence). This CDR3 comprises 17 residues. The CDR3 here is CSATQGLAGGPQETQYF.

The V call is TRBV29-1, the J call TRBJ2-7; checking the TCRdb D call of TRBD1 is not possible without DNA. Germline values: CDR1 SQVTM, CDR2 ANQGSEA. This CDR3 spans 12 amino acids. The CDR3: CSVAGTGNEQYF.

This chain links TRBV7-3 with TRBJ2-1; TCRdb gives TRBD2 as the D gene, but with no DNA this cannot be confirmed. The CDR3 runs 18 residues. CDR1 is SGHTA and CDR2 is FQGTGA in the germline V gene. The CDR3 loop is CASSLTWGGEESYNEQFF.

This sequence joins TRBV20-1 and TRBJ2-7; TCRdb designates TRBD1, a call that cannot be tested without DNA. The CDR3 spans 13 residues. The germline gives CDR1 DFQATT, CDR2 SNEGSKA (reference sequence). CDR3 protein: CSGYRDWEYEQYF.

This chain uses TRBV5-6 with TRBJ2-2; TCRdb picks TRBD1, but there is no DNA to check that call. The length of the CDR3 is 16 residues. Germline lookup yields CDR1 SGHDT and CDR2 YYEEEE. The CDR3 reads CASSFFGGRNAGELFF. The whole variable domain, remainder taken from reference TRBV5-6 and TRBJ2-2, is DAGVTQSPTHLIKTRGQQVTLRCSPKSGHDTVSWYQQALGQGPQFIFQYYEEEERQRGNFPDRFSGHQFPNYSSELNVNALLLGDSALYLCASSFFGGRNAGELFFGEGSRLTVL.

This rearrangement joins TRBV28 to TRBJ2-5; TCRdb lists TRBD1, though no DNA is available to test this call. The CDR3 has 15 residues. The germline V gene has CDR1 MDHEN and CDR2 SYDVKM. This CDR3 reads CASSWGIGDQETQYF.

The gene calls are TRBV7-3 and TRBJ2-3. The CDR3 runs to 17 residues. Germline V lookup: CDR1 SGHTA, CDR2 FQGTGA. This CDR3 is CASSLTGLASSTDTQYF.